Reported below is one T cell receptor (beta chain). A junction end diverges from the germline sequence, so it may reflect a read error. This specimen belongs to a study of tumor-infiltrating lymphocytes in glioblastoma multiforme. Multiple V-beta primers and a C-beta primer amplified TCRB from RNA. TCRdb re-derived calls from the multiplex PCR reads in MiXCR, one entry per CDR3 protein. This sample has about 11,000 distinct CDR3 sequences; around 68% occur once, and the top ten carry about 40%. In germline, CDR1 is SGHAT, CDR2 FQNNGV. The CDR3 runs 16 residues. Specimen: brain tumor tissue. The receptor was derived from a male donor with glioblastoma. This chain uses TRBV11-2 with TRBJ1-1; 7 nucleotides align to TRBD1. CDR3 protein: CVSSFPVTGINTEAFF. The CDR3 region has the DNA TGTGTCAGCAGCTTCCCGGTGACAGGGATTAACACTGAAGCTTTCTTT. The full variable domain, rest sourced from reference TRBV11-2 and TRBJ1-1, is EAGVAQSPRYKIIEKRQSVAFWCNPISGHATLYWYQQILGQGPKLLIQFQNNGVVDDSQLPKDRFSAERLKGVDSTLKIQPAKLEDSAVYLCVSSFPVTGINTEAFFGQGTRLTVV.